This T cell receptor (beta chain) emerged from a study of T cell changes during pregnancy in multiple sclerosis. TCRdb's table, derived via immunoSEQ multiplex PCR, lists solely in-frame clones and lacks some. Among tens of thousands of clones listed, 91% were seen once. With 3 bases removed from V and 2 bases from J, the gap between germline ends came to 10 bases. The germline CDR1 and CDR2 sequences are LGHNA and YSLEER. CDR3 length: 15 residues. Sequencing was performed on peripheral blood, taken after pregnancy. The V and J genes are TRBV4-3 and TRBJ1-4; a weak D match, TRBD1 (6 bases). This TCR was recovered from a female donor in good health, enrolled as a control in a pregnancy study. The CDR3 reads CASSQVGATNEKLFF. In nucleotides, the CDR3 is TGCGCCAGCAGCCAGGTGGGGGCCACTAATGAAAAACTGTTTTTT.